Listed here are 17 T cell receptor beta chains from one sample, sequenced in a study of cytomegalovirus exposure and HLA in healthy donors. PCR amplification relied on 60 Vbeta primers (plus 13 Jbeta primers). Method: immunoSEQ multiplex PCR; TCRdb's copy keeps in-frame clones and lacks some. The sample lists roughly 150,000 clones; roughly 65% were seen once. The specimen was PBMCs. The receptors come from a man in his 60s in good health and CMV-seronegative.

J is TRBJ1-1 and V is TRBV28; TRBD1 matches 7 bases. V lost 7 bases to trimming and J lost 0 bases; unmatched junction nucleotides: 5. The CDR3 extends over 14 amino acids. Germline loops: CDR1 MDHEN, CDR2 SYDVKM. CDR3 loop: CASIQGGLNTEAFF. The CDR3 nucleotides read TGTGCCAGCATCCAGGGGGGTTTGAACACTGAAGCTTTCTTT.

Here the CDR3 DNA reads TGTGCCAGCAGCTCCCTCCCGGGGGGGGGAAACAATGAGCAGTTCTTC. Translation gives CASSSLPGGGNNEQFF. V and J are TRBV7-8 and TRBJ2-1; 8 bases match TRBD2. Germline values: CDR1 SGHVS, CDR2 FQNEAQ. The length of the CDR3 is 16 residues. Losses at the gene ends were 4 bases for V and 5 bases for J; bases not matched to a gene: 10.

In this sample, this clone turned up a few times. The chain has TRBV27 and TRBJ2-1, with TRBD2 as a possible D gene (6 bases). This CDR3 contains 15 residues. Per the germline V gene, CDR1 is MNHEY and CDR2 is SMNVEV (reference sequence). V lost 3 bases, J lost 3 bases, and 12 bases lay in between. CDR3 in DNA: TGTGCCAGCAGTTTCTACTCGGACTACTACAATGAGCAGTTCTTC. It encodes CASSFYSDYYNEQFF.

This clone showed up just once. The chain links TRBV4-3 to TRBJ2-3, with D maybe TRBD1 (5 bases). CDR1 and CDR2 (germline): LGHNA, YSLEER. The CDR3 contains 14 residues. Trimming stripped 1 base from V and 4 bases from J, with 9 bases between. CDR3 nucleotides: TGCGCCAGCAGCCAAGTTCTAGGGGCAGATACGCAGTATTTT. Residues: CASSQVLGADTQYF.

This clone was found once. The CDR3 bases are TGTGCCAGTATCCCCGTCCGGGACAGAACCTTC. Protein sequence: CASIPVRDRTF. This chain joins TRBV19 and TRBJ1-2; 7 positions agree with TRBD1. CDR3 size: 11 residues. The trim removed 7 bases at V and 14 bases at J, leaving 10 bases unmatched. Germline V CDR1 and CDR2: LNHDA, SQIVND (reference sequence).

This clone was counted between two and nine times. The CDR3 bases are TGCAGTGCCAATCAAGGACTAGATCAGTATTTT. Protein product: CSANQGLDQYF. This chain joins TRBV20-1 and TRBJ2-3; 7 nucleotides match TRBD2. V was pared by 6 bases and J by 12 bases, with 9 bases of the junction left unmatched. The CDR3 contains 11 residues. Germline values: CDR1 DFQATT, CDR2 SNEGSKA (reference sequence).

This chain uses TRBV6-1 with TRBJ2-7; 7 bases agree with TRBD2. Germline V lookup: CDR1 MNHNS, CDR2 SASEGT. The V segment lost 4 bases and the J segment 2 bases; nucleotides outside the gene matches: 5. This CDR3 is built from 14 residues. This CDR3 is CASSGEGPTYEQYF. DNA for the CDR3: TGTGCCAGCAGTGGGGAGGGACCTACCTACGAGCAGTACTTC.

The sample holds one count of this clone. The chain carries TRBV6-1 and TRBJ1-1; D may be TRBD1 (5 bases). The V and J ends lost 2 bases and 6 bases respectively, with 13 bases between them. In germline, CDR1 is MNHNS, CDR2 SASEGT. The CDR3 length is 14 residues. The CDR3 coding sequence is TGTGCCAGCAGTGAAACCCACCAGGGCGCTGAAGCTTTCTTT. Residues: CASSETHQGAEAFF.

The chain links TRBV4-2 to TRBJ1-1; D unresolved. Trimming removed 1 base from V and 8 bases from J, with 11 bases in between. Germline-derived CDR1 and CDR2 are LGHNA and YNFKEQ. The CDR3 covers 13 residues. Here the CDR3 DNA reads TGTGCCAGCAGCCAAGGACCGGCAGGAGAAGCTTTCTTT. This encodes CASSQGPAGEAFF.

This chain joins TRBV5-1 and TRBJ2-1; TRBD1 aligns across 8 bases. The germline gives CDR1 SGHRS, CDR2 YFSETQ. This CDR3 comprises 14 residues. V lost 0 bases to trimming and J lost 7 bases; unmatched junction nucleotides: 3. CDR3 nucleotides: TGCGCCAGCAGCTTGGGAGGACAGGGAAATGAGCAGTTCTTC. It yields the protein CASSLGGQGNEQFF.

The V gene is TRBV6-6, the J gene TRBJ1-1; 7 positions match TRBD1. The CDR3 length is 15 residues. CDR1 is MNHNY, CDR2 SVGAGI, per germline (reference sequence). The V and J ends lost 10 bases and 3 bases, in that order; junction bases with no gene match: 14. The CDR3 coding sequence is TGTGCCACGAGATCGACGACAGGGTCTTACACTGAAGCTTTCTTT. Its translation is CATRSTTGSYTEAFF.

The chain recombines TRBV30 with TRBJ2-7, with a tentative D call TRBD2 (6 bases). V was shortened by 2 bases and J by 2 bases, with 10 bases between the two germline ends. This CDR3 comprises 13 residues. CDR1 and CDR2 from the germline V gene are GTSNPN and SVGIG (reference sequence). CDR3 residues: CAWSPDYTYEQYF. CDR3 bases: TGTGCCTGGAGTCCGGACTATACCTACGAGCAGTACTTC.

The V call is TRBV28, the J call TRBJ1-3; unclear D gene. The V gene lost 4 bases and the J gene lost 9 bases, with 13 bases spanning the gap. Per the germline V gene, CDR1 is MDHEN and CDR2 is SYDVKM. The CDR3 extends over 13 amino acids. CDR3 region: CASSSTSLFTIYF. CDR3 coding DNA: TGTGCCAGCAGTTCGACATCTCTATTCACCATATATTTT.

This clone has just a few counts. The V call is TRBV9, the J call TRBJ2-1; D may be TRBD2 (6 bases). The CDR3 extends over 14 amino acids. Germline V gene sequence: CDR1 SGDLS, CDR2 YYNGEE. Trimming took 4 bases from V and 5 from J, leaving 13 bases between them. CDR3 nucleotide sequence: TGTGCCAGCAGCCCGGGAGCCCCCCACAATGAGCAGTTCTTC. Its translation is CASSPGAPHNEQFF. Variable domain in full (rest from reference TRBV9 and TRBJ2-1): DSGVTQTPKHLITATGQRVTLRCSPRSGDLSVYWYQQSLDQGLQFLIQYYNGEERAKGNILERFSAQQFPDLHSELNLSSLELGDSALYFCASSPGAPHNEQFFGPGTRLTVL.

A word on this clone: Sequence at one end of the junction differs from germline and may be a read error. The rearrangement uses TRBV15 and TRBJ1-4; no definite D call. Germline V CDR1 and CDR2: LNHNV, YYDKDF (reference sequence). The CDR3 extends over 13 amino acids. This CDR3 reads CATSRDGAGNVAF. The CDR3 nucleotides are TGTGCCACCAGCAGAGATGGTGCCGGGAACGTCGCTTTT. Using reference TRBV15 and TRBJ1-4 for the parts outside the CDR3, the full variable domain is DAMVIQNPRYQVTQFGKPVTLSCSQTLNHNVMYWYQQKSSQAPKLLFHYYDKDFNNEADTPDNFQSRRPNTSFCFLDIRSPGLGDTAMYLCATSRDGAGNVAFGSGTQLSVL.

The chain is built from TRBV5-1 and TRBJ2-1, with TRBD2 as a possible D gene (5 bases). In germline, CDR1 is SGHRS, CDR2 YFSETQ. This CDR3 comprises 13 residues. Trimming left V 5 bases short and J 4 bases short, with 10 bases between. Here the CDR3 reads CASRPEGYNEQFF. CDR3 DNA: TGCGCCAGCAGACCAGAGGGTTACAATGAGCAGTTCTTC.

The CDR3 region has the DNA TGCGCCAGCAGCCGTTGGGCAGAGAACACTGAAGCTTTCTTT. It encodes CASSRWAENTEAFF. The chain carries TRBV5-1 and TRBJ1-1; D is unresolved. V dropped 4 bases and J dropped 1 base, with 11 bases sitting between them. The CDR3 sequence is 14 residues long. The V gene's germline CDR1 is SGHRS and CDR2 YFSETQ. Drawing the rest from reference TRBV5-1 and TRBJ1-1, the complete variable domain is KAGVTQTPRYLIKTRGQQVTLSCSPISGHRSVSWYQQTPGQGLQFLFEYFSETQRNKGNFPGRFSGRQFSNSRSEMNVSTLELGDSALYLCASSRWAENTEAFFGQGTRLTVV.